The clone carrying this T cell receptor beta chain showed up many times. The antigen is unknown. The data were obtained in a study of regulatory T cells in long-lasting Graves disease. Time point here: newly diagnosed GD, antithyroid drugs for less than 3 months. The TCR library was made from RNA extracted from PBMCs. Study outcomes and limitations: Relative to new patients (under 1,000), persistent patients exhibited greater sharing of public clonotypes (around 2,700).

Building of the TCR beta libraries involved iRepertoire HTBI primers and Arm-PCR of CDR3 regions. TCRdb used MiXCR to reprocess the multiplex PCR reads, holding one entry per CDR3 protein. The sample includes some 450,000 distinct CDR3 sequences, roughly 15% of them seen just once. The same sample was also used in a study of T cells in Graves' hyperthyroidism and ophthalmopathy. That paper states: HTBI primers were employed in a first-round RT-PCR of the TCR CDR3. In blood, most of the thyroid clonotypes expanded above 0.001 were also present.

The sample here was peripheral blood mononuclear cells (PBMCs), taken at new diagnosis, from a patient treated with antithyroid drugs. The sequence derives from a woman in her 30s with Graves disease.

The CDR3: CATSDSGTGSYEQYF. In DNA form, the CDR3 reads TGTGCCACCAGTGATTCCGGGACTGGATCCTACGAGCAGTACTTC. The chain has TRBV24-1 and TRBJ2-7, with a tentative D call TRBD2 (6 bases). Germline CDR1 reads KGHDR; CDR2 reads SFDVKD. V dropped 2 bases and J dropped 1 base, with 11 bases sitting between them. This CDR3 is 15 amino acids long.